These 27 T cell receptor beta chains came from one sample sequenced in a study of T cell changes during pregnancy in multiple sclerosis. The data were produced by immunoSEQ multiplex PCR, yet TCRdb's version contains in-frame clones alone and is incomplete. This sample yields about 40,000 clones, of which approximately 90% are seen a single time; less than 1.5% belongs to the top ten. The sequenced material came from PBMCs (not recorded whether the cells were cultured). The origin of the receptors is a female donor with multiple sclerosis, enrolled in a pregnancy study.

This chain connects TRBV7-7 to TRBJ1-4, with 8 bases aligning to TRBD1. V dropped 5 bases and J dropped 4; count of bases not matched to a gene: 6. The CDR3 length is 15 residues. Germline V gene data show CDR1 as SSHAT and CDR2 as FNYEAQ (reference sequence). In DNA, the CDR3 is TGTGCCAGCAGCCCTCGACAGGGGCTTAATGAAAAACTGTTTTTT. This encodes CASSPRQGLNEKLFF.

The J gene is TRBJ2-5, the V gene TRBV29-1; TRBD2 matches at 7 bases. V gave up 3 bases and J gave up 4 bases; unmatched junction bases: 11. The CDR3 is made up of 15 amino acids. The V gene's germline CDR1 is SQVTM and CDR2 ANQGSEA. For the CDR3, the DNA is TGCAGCGTTGAGAACGGGGCGGGAGAAGCAGAGACCCAGTACTTC. This encodes CSVENGAGEAETQYF.

The J gene is TRBJ1-2, the V gene TRBV5-1, with D possibly matching TRBD1 (5 bases). Looked up from germline, CDR1 is SGHRS and CDR2 is YFSETQ. The CDR3 is 15 residues long. V dropped 0 bases and J dropped 8 bases, with 17 bases sitting between them. For the CDR3, the DNA is TGCGCCAGCAGCTTGGATCCGGGGACCCCCTGGGGCTACACCTTC. As protein: CASSLDPGTPWGYTF.

This clone was found once. The rearrangement uses TRBV5-1 and TRBJ1-5; TRBD1 is a possible D gene (5 bases). Germline V gives CDR1 SGHRS, CDR2 YFSETQ. The CDR3 loop spans 15 amino acids. V lost 5 bases and J 5 bases, leaving 17 bases between the germline ends. The CDR3 DNA reads TGCGCCAGCAGTCTCGACAGTCCCATGGATCAGCCCCAGCATTTT. Residues: CASSLDSPMDQPQHF. Complete variable domain (other parts from reference TRBV5-1 and TRBJ1-5): KAGVTQTPRYLIKTRGQQVTLSCSPISGHRSVSWYQQTPGQGLQFLFEYFSETQRNKGNFPGRFSGRQFSNSRSEMNVSTLELGDSALYLCASSLDSPMDQPQHFGDGTRLSIL.

The genes are TRBV5-1 and TRBJ2-3; 15 bases are shared with TRBD2. Germline lookup yields CDR1 SGHRS and CDR2 YFSETQ. This CDR3 has 20 amino acids. Trimming at V came to 0 bases and at J to 2 bases, leaving 10 bases not matched to a gene. The CDR3 is CASSLELIGTSGGTTDTQYF. The CDR3 DNA follows: TGCGCCAGCAGCTTGGAGCTGATAGGGACTAGCGGGGGGACCACAGATACGCAGTATTTT.

In its sample, this clone was seen a few times. The rearrangement uses TRBV4-1 and TRBJ1-2; D is ambiguous. V was clipped by 4 bases and J by 1 base, with 16 bases between them. Germline V CDR1 and CDR2: MGHRA, YSYEKL. The CDR3 extends over 16 amino acids. In nucleotides, the CDR3 is TGCGCCAGCAGCCCACTTCCTCAGAAAATTAACTATGGCTACACCTTC. Amino acid sequence: CASSPLPQKINYGYTF.

This chain connects TRBV5-4 to TRBJ2-1; possible D gene TRBD2, 6 bases. The V end was cut by 0 bases, the J end by 7 bases, with 17 bases between. Germline V lookup: CDR1 SGHNT, CDR2 YYREEE (reference sequence). This CDR3 is built from 16 residues. The CDR3 is CASSLDPGTEGNEQFF. The CDR3, as DNA: TGTGCCAGCAGCTTGGATCCCGGGACTGAGGGTAATGAGCAGTTCTTC.

The V call is TRBV4-3, the J call TRBJ2-1, with unresolved D. Germline CDR1 LGHNA, CDR2 YSLEER. The V end was cut by 0 bases, the J end by 7 bases, with 10 bases between. This CDR3 is built from 14 residues. CDR3 bases: TGCGCCAGCAGCCAAGATCTACAAGCAAATGAGCAGTTCTTC. Its translation: CASSQDLQANEQFF.

The J gene is TRBJ2-1, the V gene TRBV27; D unclear. The CDR3 is made up of 14 amino acids. Trimming removed 3 bases from V and 8 bases from J, with 14 bases in between. Germline V CDR1 and CDR2: MNHEY, SMNVEV (reference sequence). CDR3 amino acids: CASSFRRSDDEQFF. The CDR3 DNA reads as TGTGCCAGCAGTTTTCGGAGATCGGATGATGAGCAGTTCTTC.

The chain has TRBV19 and TRBJ2-1; D is unclear. Trimming shortened V by 9 bases and J by 2 bases, and 11 bases separated the two germline ends. The CDR3 has 13 residues. Germline loops: CDR1 LNHDA, CDR2 SQIVND (reference sequence). The CDR3 here is CASLSQAYNEQFF. The CDR3 DNA follows: TGTGCCAGCCTGAGCCAGGCCTACAATGAGCAGTTCTTC.

The chain has TRBV5-1 and TRBJ2-2; D is uncertain. CDR3 length: 13 residues. CDR1 and CDR2 from the germline V gene are SGHRS and YFSETQ. The V end was cut by 0 bases, the J end by 4 bases, with 4 bases between. CDR3 in DNA: TGCGCCAGCAGCTTGGATCCCACCGGGGAGCTGTTTTTT. Its translation is CASSLDPTGELFF. Looking up the rest from reference TRBV5-1 and TRBJ2-2 gives the full variable domain: KAGVTQTPRYLIKTRGQQVTLSCSPISGHRSVSWYQQTPGQGLQFLFEYFSETQRNKGNFPGRFSGRQFSNSRSEMNVSTLELGDSALYLCASSLDPTGELFFGEGSRLTVL.

V and J are TRBV19 and TRBJ1-1; TRBD1 is a possible D gene (5 bases). The CDR3 is 13 residues long. Germline V gene lookup returns CDR1 LNHDA and CDR2 SQIVND (reference sequence). The germline V and J ends were trimmed by 5 bases and 0 bases, with 7 bases remaining between them. CDR3 in amino acids: CASSEGLNTEAFF. In DNA form, the CDR3 reads TGTGCCAGTAGTGAGGGGCTGAACACTGAAGCTTTCTTT. Using reference TRBV19 and TRBJ1-1 for the parts outside the CDR3, the full variable domain is DGGITQSPKYLFRKEGQNVTLSCEQNLNHDAMYWYRQDPGQGLRLIYYSQIVNDFQKGDIAEGYSVSREKKESFPLTVTSAQKNPTAFYLCASSEGLNTEAFFGQGTRLTVV.

J is TRBJ2-1 and V is TRBV10-3; 16 nucleotides line up with TRBD2. V trimming: 8 bases; J trimming: 8 bases; junction bases outside the gene matches: 6. This CDR3 is built from 15 residues. The V gene's germline CDR1 is ENHRY and CDR2 SYGVKD. CDR3 nucleotides: TGTGCCATCTCTTTGGGACTAGCGGGAGGGGATGAGCAGTTCTTC. It translates to CAISLGLAGGDEQFF.

The chain recombines TRBV7-2 with TRBJ2-2, with 11 nucleotides matching TRBD1. The CDR3 sequence is 16 residues long. V gave up 5 bases and J gave up 2 bases; unmatched junction bases: 4. Germline CDR1 is SGHTA and CDR2 is FQGNSA. The CDR3 DNA sequence: TGTGCCAGCAGCCTAAGGACAGGGGGCAACACCGGGGAGCTGTTTTTT. Protein product: CASSLRTGGNTGELFF.

This chain links TRBV5-8 with TRBJ2-5; 8 nucleotides agree with TRBD1. This CDR3 comprises 16 residues. Per the germline V gene, CDR1 is SGHTS and CDR2 is YDEGEE. Trimming cost V 0 bases and J 1 base; bases outside gene matches: 5. CDR3 sequence: CASSLVGTGLQETQYF. DNA of the CDR3: TGTGCCAGCAGCTTGGTCGGGACAGGTCTCCAAGAGACCCAGTACTTC.

The gene calls are TRBV27 and TRBJ2-7; the match to TRBD1 covers 7 bases. Unmatched junction bases numbered 6, after V lost 6 bases and J lost 4 bases. Germline-derived CDR1 and CDR2 are MNHEY and SMNVEV (reference sequence). This CDR3 contains 13 residues. The CDR3 loop is CASSRNRGYEQYF. CDR3 coding DNA: TGTGCCAGCAGCCGGAACAGGGGTTACGAGCAGTACTTC.

This sequence joins TRBV19 and TRBJ2-7, with 10 positions matching TRBD2. CDR1 and CDR2 (germline): LNHDA, SQIVND (reference sequence). With V trimmed by 6 bases and J by 3 bases, 5 bases remained unmatched. The CDR3 sequence is 14 residues long. CDR3 sequence reads: CASSPSGSYYEQYF. The CDR3 DNA reads TGTGCCAGTAGCCCTAGCGGGAGTTACTACGAGCAGTACTTC. The whole variable domain, remainder taken from reference TRBV19 and TRBJ2-7, is DGGITQSPKYLFRKEGQNVTLSCEQNLNHDAMYWYRQDPGQGLRLIYYSQIVNDFQKGDIAEGYSVSREKKESFPLTVTSAQKNPTAFYLCASSPSGSYYEQYFGPGTRLTVT.

The V and J genes are TRBV6-4 and TRBJ1-1, with a tentative D call TRBD1 (5 bases). Trimming cost V 0 bases and J 6 bases, with 20 bases left between them. The CDR3 is made up of 17 amino acids. CDR1 is MRHNA, CDR2 SNTAGT, per germline. The CDR3 loop is CASSDSSGRTARAEAFF. Here the CDR3 DNA reads TGTGCCAGCAGTGACTCGAGCGGACGGACCGCCAGGGCTGAAGCTTTCTTT.

V is TRBV10-3 and J is TRBJ2-5; no firm D call. The DNA end is a closer match to TRBJ2-7, so the J assignment may be wrong. Looked up from germline, CDR1 is ENHRY and CDR2 is SYGVKD. The CDR3 is 12 residues long. The CDR3 sequence: CAISESVYEQYF. The CDR3 DNA reads TGTGCCATCAGTGAGTCAGTCTACGAGCAGTACTTC.

The genes are TRBV4-1 and TRBJ2-7, with TRBD1 matching over 8 bases. The CDR3 covers 15 residues. V shed 3 bases and J 5 bases; nucleotides not matched to a gene: 9. CDR1 and CDR2 (germline): MGHRA, YSYEKL. CDR3 DNA: TGCGCCAGCAGCCACACACGGGACAGGCGCGACGAGCAGTACTTC. Protein product: CASSHTRDRRDEQYF.

This clone was seen a handful of times. The chain couples TRBV10-3 to TRBJ2-7, with TRBD2 matching 7 bases. Germline V gene sequence: CDR1 ENHRY, CDR2 SYGVKD. The V segment lost 8 bases and the J segment 7 bases; nucleotides outside the gene matches: 11. This CDR3 comprises 13 residues. The CDR3 loop is CAIGGLVKHEQYF. CDR3 bases: TGTGCCATCGGAGGACTAGTCAAGCATGAGCAGTACTTC.

The chain recombines TRBV6-5 with TRBJ1-5; a possible D gene is TRBD1 (5 bases). The CDR3 extends over 16 amino acids. Germline assignment: CDR1 MNHEY and CDR2 SVGAGI. Trimming left V 4 bases short and J 2 bases short, with 15 bases between. The CDR3 is CASSSEGLWGNQPQHF. The DNA of the CDR3 is TGTGCCAGCAGTTCTGAGGGACTTTGGGGCAATCAGCCCCAGCATTTT.

This clone came up a few times. The chain links TRBV4-1 to TRBJ2-3; 7 bases match TRBD2. The length of the CDR3 is 16 residues. The V gene's germline CDR1 is MGHRA and CDR2 YSYEKL. The V segment lost 4 bases and the J segment 3 bases; nucleotides outside the gene matches: 10. The CDR3 sequence is CASSPSPSGATDTQYF. For the CDR3, the DNA is TGCGCCAGCAGCCCCAGTCCCAGCGGGGCGACAGATACGCAGTATTTT.

V and J are TRBV11-3 and TRBJ2-7; D gene unclear. The V and J ends lost 2 bases and 0 bases respectively, with 11 bases between them. Germline lookup yields CDR1 SGHNT and CDR2 YENEEA. This CDR3 is built from 15 residues. The CDR3 loop is CASSLRSESSYEQYF. The CDR3 nucleotides read TGTGCCAGCAGCTTAAGGTCGGAGAGCTCCTACGAGCAGTACTTC. The full variable domain, in which reference TRBV11-3 and TRBJ2-7 provide the parts outside the CDR3, is EAGVVQSPRYKIIEKKQPVAFWCNPISGHNTLYWYLQNLGQGPELLIRYENEEAVDDSQLPKDRFSAERLKGVDSTLKIQPAELGDSAVYLCASSLRSESSYEQYFGPGTRLTVT.

The rearrangement joins TRBV9 to TRBJ2-2; tentatively, D is TRBD2 (6 bases). With 0 bases removed from V and 7 bases from J, the gap between germline ends came to 19 bases. CDR3 length: 17 residues. Germline CDR1 is SGDLS and CDR2 is YYNGEE. The CDR3 loop reads CASSVAYWTIIHGELFF. CDR3 in DNA: TGTGCCAGCAGCGTAGCATACTGGACTATCATCCACGGGGAGCTGTTTTTT. Full variable domain (outside the CDR3, taken from reference TRBV9 and TRBJ2-2): DSGVTQTPKHLITATGQRVTLRCSPRSGDLSVYWYQQSLDQGLQFLIQYYNGEERAKGNILERFSAQQFPDLHSELNLSSLELGDSALYFCASSVAYWTIIHGELFFGEGSRLTVL.

The rearrangement joins TRBV21-1 to TRBJ2-1. TRBV21-1 is an annotated pseudogene. The CDR3 covers 15 residues. Written as DNA, the CDR3 is TGTGCCAGCAGCAAAGTTAGGGACGCCTACAATGAGCAGTTCTTC. It yields the protein CASSKVRDAYNEQFF.

This clone was seen just once. The chain combines TRBV18 with TRBJ2-1; D tentatively reads TRBD1 or TRBD2 (6 bases each). This CDR3 region has 15 residues. Germline V gene lookup returns CDR1 KGHSH and CDR2 LQKENI. V dropped 2 bases and J dropped 2 bases, with 10 bases sitting between them. The CDR3 here is CASSPRGETYNEQFF. The CDR3 DNA reads as TGTGCCAGCTCACCAAGGGGGGAGACCTACAATGAGCAGTTCTTC.